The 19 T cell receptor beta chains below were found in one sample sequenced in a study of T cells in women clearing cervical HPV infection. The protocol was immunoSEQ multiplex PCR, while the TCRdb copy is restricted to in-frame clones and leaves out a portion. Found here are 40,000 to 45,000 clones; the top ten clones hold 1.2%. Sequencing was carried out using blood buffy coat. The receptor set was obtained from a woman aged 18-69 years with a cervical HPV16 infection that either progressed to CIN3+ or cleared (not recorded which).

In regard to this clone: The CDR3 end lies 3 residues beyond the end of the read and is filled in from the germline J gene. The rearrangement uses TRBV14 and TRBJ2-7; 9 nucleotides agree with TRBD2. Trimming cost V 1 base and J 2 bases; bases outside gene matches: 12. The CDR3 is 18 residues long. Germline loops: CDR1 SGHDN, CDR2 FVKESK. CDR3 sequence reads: CASSQVLGLLAGPYEQYF. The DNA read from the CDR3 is TGTGCCAGCAGCCAAGTACTTGGACTGCTAGCGGGGCCCTACGAG.

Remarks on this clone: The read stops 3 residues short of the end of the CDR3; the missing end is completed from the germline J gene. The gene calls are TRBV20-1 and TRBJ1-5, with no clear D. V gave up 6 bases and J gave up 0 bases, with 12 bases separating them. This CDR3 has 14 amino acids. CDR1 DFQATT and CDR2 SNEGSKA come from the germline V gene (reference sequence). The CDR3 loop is CSAEEGYSNQPQHF. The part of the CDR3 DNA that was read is TGCAGTGCCGAGGAGGGCTATAGCAATCAGCCC.

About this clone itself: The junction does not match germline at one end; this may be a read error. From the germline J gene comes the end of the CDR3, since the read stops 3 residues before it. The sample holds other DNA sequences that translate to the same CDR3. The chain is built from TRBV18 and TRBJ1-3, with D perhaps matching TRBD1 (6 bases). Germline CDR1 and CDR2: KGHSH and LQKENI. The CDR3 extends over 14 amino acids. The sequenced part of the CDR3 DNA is TGTGCCAGCTCACCCGAGACCGGTAGGGACACA. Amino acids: CASSPETGRDT. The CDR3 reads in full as CASSPETGRDTIYF.

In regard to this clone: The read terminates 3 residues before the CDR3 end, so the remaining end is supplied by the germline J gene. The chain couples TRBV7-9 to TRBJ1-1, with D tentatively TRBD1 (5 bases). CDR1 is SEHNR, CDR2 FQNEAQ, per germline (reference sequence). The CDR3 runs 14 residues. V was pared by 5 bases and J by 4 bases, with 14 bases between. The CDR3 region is CASSRRGEATEAFF. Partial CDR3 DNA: TGTGCCAGCAGCCGACGGGGGGAGGCCACTGAA. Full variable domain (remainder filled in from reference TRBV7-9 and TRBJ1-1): DTGVSQNPRHKITKRGQNVTFRCDPISEHNRLYWYRQTLGQGPEFLTYFQNEAQLEKSRLLSDRFSAERPKGSFSTLEIQRTEQGDSAMYLCASSRRGEATEAFFGQGTRLTVV.

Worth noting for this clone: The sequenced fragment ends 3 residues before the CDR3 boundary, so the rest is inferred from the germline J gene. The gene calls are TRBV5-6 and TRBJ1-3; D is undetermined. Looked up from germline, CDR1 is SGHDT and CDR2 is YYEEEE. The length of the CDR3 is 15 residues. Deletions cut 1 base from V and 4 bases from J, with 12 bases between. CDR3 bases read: TGTGCCAGCAGCTTGAGGCATCGTGAGGGAAACACC. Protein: CASSLRHREGNT. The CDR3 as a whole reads CASSLRHREGNTIYF.

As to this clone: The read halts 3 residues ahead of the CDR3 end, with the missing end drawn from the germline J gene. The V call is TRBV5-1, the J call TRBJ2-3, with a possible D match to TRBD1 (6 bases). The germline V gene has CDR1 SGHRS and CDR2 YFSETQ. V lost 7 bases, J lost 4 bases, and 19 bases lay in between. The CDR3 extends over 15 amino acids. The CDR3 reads CASEALAGVADTQYF. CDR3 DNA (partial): TGCGCCAGCGAAGCCTTGGCAGGGGTAGCAGATACG.

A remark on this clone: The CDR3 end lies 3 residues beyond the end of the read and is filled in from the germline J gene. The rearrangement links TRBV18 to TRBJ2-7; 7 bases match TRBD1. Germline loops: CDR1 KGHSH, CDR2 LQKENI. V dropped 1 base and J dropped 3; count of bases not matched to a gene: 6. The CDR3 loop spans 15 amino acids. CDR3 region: CASSPRKGGDYEQYF. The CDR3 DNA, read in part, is TGTGCCAGCTCACCACGCAAAGGGGGCGACTACGAG.

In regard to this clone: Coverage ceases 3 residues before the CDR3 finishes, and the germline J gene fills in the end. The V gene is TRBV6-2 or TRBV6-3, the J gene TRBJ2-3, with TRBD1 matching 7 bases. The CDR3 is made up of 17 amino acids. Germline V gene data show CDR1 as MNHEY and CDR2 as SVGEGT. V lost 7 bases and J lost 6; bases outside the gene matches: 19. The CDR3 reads CASTQGVARRVVDTQYF. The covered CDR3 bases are TGTGCCAGCACCCAGGGGGTGGCCCGGAGAGTTGTCGATACG.

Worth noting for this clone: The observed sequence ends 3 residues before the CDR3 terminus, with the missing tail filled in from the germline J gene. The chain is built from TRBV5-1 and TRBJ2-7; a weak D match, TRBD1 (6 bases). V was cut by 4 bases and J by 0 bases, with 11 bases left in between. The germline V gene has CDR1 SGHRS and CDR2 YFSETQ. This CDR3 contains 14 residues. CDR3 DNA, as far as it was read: TGCGCCAGCAGCCGGGACACTTTCTCCTACGAG. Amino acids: CASSRDTFSYE. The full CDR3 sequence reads CASSRDTFSYEQYF.

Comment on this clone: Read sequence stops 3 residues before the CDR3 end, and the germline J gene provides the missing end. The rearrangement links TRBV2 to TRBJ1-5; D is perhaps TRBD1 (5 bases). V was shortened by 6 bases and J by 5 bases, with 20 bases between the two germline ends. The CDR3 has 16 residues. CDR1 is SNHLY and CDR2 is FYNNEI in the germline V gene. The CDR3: CASRNRVPGGDQPQHF. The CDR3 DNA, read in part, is TGTGCCAGCAGAAACCGGGTCCCCGGAGGGGATCAGCCC.

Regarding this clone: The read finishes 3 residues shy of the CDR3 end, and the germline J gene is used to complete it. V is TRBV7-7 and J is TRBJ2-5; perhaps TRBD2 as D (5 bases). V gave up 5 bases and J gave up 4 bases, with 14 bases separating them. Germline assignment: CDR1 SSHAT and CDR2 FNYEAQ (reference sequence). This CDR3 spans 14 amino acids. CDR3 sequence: CASSPVSDGETQYF. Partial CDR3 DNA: TGTGCCAGCAGCCCCGTTAGCGACGGAGAGACC.

CDR3 DNA, as far as it was read: TGCGCCAGCAGCTTGACCGACAGGGTAGATGGC. The encoded protein is CASSLTDRVDG. Given in full, the CDR3 is CASSLTDRVDGYTF. V and J are TRBV5-1 and TRBJ1-2, with TRBD1 identical over 7 bases. The read ends 3 residues early relative to the CDR3; the germline J gene fills the gap. The germline V gene encodes CDR1 SGHRS and CDR2 YFSETQ. Germline trimming cut 1 base from V and 6 bases from J; bases unmatched to any gene: 6. The CDR3 is 14 amino acids.

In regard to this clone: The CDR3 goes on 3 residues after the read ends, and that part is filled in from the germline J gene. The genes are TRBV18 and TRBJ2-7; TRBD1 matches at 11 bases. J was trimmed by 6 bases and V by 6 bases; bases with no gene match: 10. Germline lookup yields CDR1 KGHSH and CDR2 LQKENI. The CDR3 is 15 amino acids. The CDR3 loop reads CASSPLGQGETEQYF. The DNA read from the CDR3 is TGTGCCAGCTCCCCGTTGGGACAGGGGGAGACCGAG.

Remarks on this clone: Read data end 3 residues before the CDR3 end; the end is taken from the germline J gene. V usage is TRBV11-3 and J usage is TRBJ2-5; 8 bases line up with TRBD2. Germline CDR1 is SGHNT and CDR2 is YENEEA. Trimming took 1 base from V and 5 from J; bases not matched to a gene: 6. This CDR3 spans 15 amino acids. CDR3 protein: CASSLGGGLQETQYF. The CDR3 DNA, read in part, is TGTGCCAGCAGCTTAGGCGGGGGGTTGCAGGAGACC.

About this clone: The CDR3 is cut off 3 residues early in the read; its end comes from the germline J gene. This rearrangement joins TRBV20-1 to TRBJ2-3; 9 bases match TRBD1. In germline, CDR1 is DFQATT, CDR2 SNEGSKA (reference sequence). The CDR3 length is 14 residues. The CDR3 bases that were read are TGCAGTGCGCAACAGGGGGCCGGCAATCAGCCG. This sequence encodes CSAQQGAGNQP. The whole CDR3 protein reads CSAQQGAGNQPQYF.

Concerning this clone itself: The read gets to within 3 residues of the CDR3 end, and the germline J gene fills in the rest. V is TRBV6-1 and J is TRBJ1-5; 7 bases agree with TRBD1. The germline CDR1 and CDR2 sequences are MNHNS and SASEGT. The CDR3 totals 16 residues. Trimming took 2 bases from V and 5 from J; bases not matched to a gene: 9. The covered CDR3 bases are TGTGCCAGCAGTGAACAGGTGGGGGACAGCTATCAGCCC. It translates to CASSEQVGDSYQP. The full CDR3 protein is CASSEQVGDSYQPQHF.

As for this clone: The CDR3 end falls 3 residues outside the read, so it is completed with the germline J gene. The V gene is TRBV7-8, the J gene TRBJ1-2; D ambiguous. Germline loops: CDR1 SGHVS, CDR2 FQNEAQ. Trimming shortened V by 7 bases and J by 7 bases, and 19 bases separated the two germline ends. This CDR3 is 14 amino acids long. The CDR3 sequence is CASTPDLRASGYTF. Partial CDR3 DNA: TGTGCCAGCACGCCCGATCTAAGGGCTTCTGGC. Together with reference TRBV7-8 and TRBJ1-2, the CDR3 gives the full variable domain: GAGVSQSPRYKVAKRGQDVALRCDPISGHVSLFWYQQALGQGPEFLTYFQNEAQLDKSGLPSDRFFAERPEGSVSTLKIQRTQQEDSAVYLCASTPDLRASGYTFGSGTRLTVV.

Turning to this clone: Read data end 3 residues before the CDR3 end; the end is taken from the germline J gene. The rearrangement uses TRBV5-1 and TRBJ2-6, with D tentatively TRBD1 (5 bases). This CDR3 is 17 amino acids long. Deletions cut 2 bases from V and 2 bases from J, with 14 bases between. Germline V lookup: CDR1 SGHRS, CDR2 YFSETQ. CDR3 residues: CASSFNAGLTGANVLTF. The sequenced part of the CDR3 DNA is TGCGCCAGCAGCTTTAACGCAGGGCTCACTGGGGCCAACGTC. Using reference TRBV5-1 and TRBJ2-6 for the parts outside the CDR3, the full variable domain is KAGVTQTPRYLIKTRGQQVTLSCSPISGHRSVSWYQQTPGQGLQFLFEYFSETQRNKGNFPGRFSGRQFSNSRSEMNVSTLELGDSALYLCASSFNAGLTGANVLTFGAGSRLTVL.

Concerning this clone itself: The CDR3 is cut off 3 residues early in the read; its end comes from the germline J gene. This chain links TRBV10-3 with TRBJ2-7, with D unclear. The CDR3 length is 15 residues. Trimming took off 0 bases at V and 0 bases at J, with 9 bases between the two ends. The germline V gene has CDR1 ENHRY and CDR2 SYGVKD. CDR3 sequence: CAISESVRGSYEQYF. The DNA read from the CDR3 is TGTGCCATCAGTGAGTCAGTTCGCGGCTCCTACGAG.